The rows below give T cell receptor delta chains drawn from one sample of a study of γδ T cells in repeated Plasmodium falciparum infection. TCRdb re-identified clones in the multiplex PCR reads via CATT. The repertoire consists of tens of thousands of delta-chain clones, with around 1.7% occurring once and the leading ten covering 15%. Sequencing input: gamma-delta T cells from blood. These receptors were obtained from a pool of human donors (malaria-infected and uninfected, not separated). Each CDR3 is given with its conserved first and last residue. The order of the fields is D gene, clone size, V gene, J gene, CDR3 DNA, CDR3 protein. A D gene is named only where the DNA matches it firmly. Size tells how often a clone was seen, or its class if it is expanded.

D: TRDD3; size: medium-sized; V: TRDV1; J: TRDJ1; DNA: TGTGCTCTTGGGGAACGGAGCAATCCACGGCTGGGGGATACGCCCGATAAACTCATCTTT; CDR3: CALGERSNPRLGDTPDKLIF
D: NA; size: many; V: TRDV1; J: TRDJ1; DNA: TGTGCTCTTGGGGAACTTTGCAAAAGGACCTTCCCGGGGTGGAACGATCTCTTTTGTAGCACCGATAAACTCATCTTT; CDR3: CALGELCKRTFPGWNDLFCSTDKLIF
D: TRDD3; size: medium-sized; V: TRDV1; J: TRDJ1; DNA: TGTGCTCTTGGGGAACTAGATGGGATACTTCCGTACACCGATAAACTCATCTTT; CDR3: CALGELDGILPYTDKLIF
D: TRDD3; size: many; V: TRDV1; J: TRDJ1; DNA: TGTGCTCTTGGGGAACCGCGGGGATACCCGACGAGGTACACCGATAAACTCATCTTT; CDR3: CALGEPRGYPTRYTDKLIF
D: TRDD3; size: medium-sized; V: TRDV1; J: TRDJ1; DNA: TGTGCTCTTGGGGGACCACCCCGGGATACGAGCTCCGATAAACTCATCTTT; CDR3: CALGGPPRDTSSDKLIF
D: NA; size: many; V: TRDV1; J: TRDJ1; DNA: TGTGCTCTTGGGGATCCGCTTACCTTC; CDR3: CALGDPLTF
D: TRDD3; size: many; V: TRDV1; J: TRDJ1; DNA: TGTGCTCTTGGGGAACCACGAACTGGGGGATCCCTTAACACCGATAAACTCATCTTT; CDR3: CALGEPRTGGSLNTDKLIF
D: NA; size: medium-sized; V: TRDV2; J: TRDJ3; DNA: TGTGCCTGTGACACCGTGGGTCCTAGCTCCTGGGACACCCGACAGATGTTTTTC; CDR3: CACDTVGPSSWDTRQMFF
D: TRDD3; size: many; V: TRDV3; J: TRDJ1; DNA: TGTGCCTTTGATACGGGCTGGGGGATACGTGATAAACTCATCTTT; CDR3: CAFDTGWGIRDKLIF
D: TRDD3; size: medium-sized; V: TRDV1; J: TRDJ1; DNA: TGTGCTCTTGGGGAGTTTCCCAGTACTGGGGGACCGACGTACACCGATAAACTCATCTTT; CDR3: CALGEFPSTGGPTYTDKLIF
D: NA; size: many; V: TRDV3; J: TRDJ1; DNA: TGTGCCTTCCGCCTTCCGAGCGCTGTCGGCGATAAACTCATCTTT; CDR3: CAFRLPSAVGDKLIF
D: TRDD3; size: medium-sized; V: TRDV2; J: TRDJ1; DNA: TGTGCCTGTGACACGCTGGGGGCTGAGAACTTGTACACCGATAAACTCATCTTT; CDR3: CACDTLGAENLYTDKLIF
D: TRDD3; size: many; V: TRDV3; J: TRDJ1; DNA: TGTGCCTTTGTAAAACTCCCCTTACAAACCCTTACTGGGGGACTCATCTTT; CDR3: CAFVKLPLQTLTGGLIF
D: TRDD3; size: many; V: TRDV1; J: TRDJ1; DNA: TGTGCTCTTGGGGAACTAGGGGGGGTGGTTGGGAAGGACTGGTGGGGGATACGTCTTTCCACCGATAAACTCATCTTT; CDR3: CALGELGGVVGKDWWGIRLSTDKLIF
D: TRDD3; size: medium-sized; V: TRDV1; J: TRDJ1; DNA: TGTGCTCTTGGGACCCACCTGGGGGATAAGTATAACACCGATAAACTCATCTTT; CDR3: CALGTHLGDKYNTDKLIF
D: TRDD3; size: many; V: TRDV1; J: TRDJ1; DNA: TGTGCTCTTGGGTATCCCCACTGGGGGACCGGGTACACCGATAAACTCATCTTT; CDR3: CALGYPHWGTGYTDKLIF
D: NA; size: few; V: TRAV29/DV5; J: TRDJ1; DNA: TGTGCAGCAAGCGCGTTCCTACGTGAGGGGATAGGGGGACTCATCTTT; CDR3: CAASAFLREGIGGLIF
D: TRDD3; size: many; V: TRDV1; J: TRDJ1; DNA: TGTGCTCTTGGGGAGCATACTGGGGGATACGCAAGTAAACTCATCTTT; CDR3: CALGEHTGGYASKLIF
D: TRDD3; size: many; V: TRDV1; J: TRDJ1; DNA: TGTGCTCTTGGGGAACTCTCGGGGTCTGGGGGATGGGGCACCGATAAACTCACCTTT; CDR3: CALGELSGSGGWGTDKLTF
D: NA; size: medium-sized; V: TRDV2; J: TRDJ1; DNA: TGTGCCTGTGACACCGTGGGACAGCCAGACCACACCGATAAACTCATCTTT; CDR3: CACDTVGQPDHTDKLIF
D: TRDD3; size: medium-sized; V: TRAV38-2/DV8; J: TRDJ1; DNA: TGTGCTTATGCTCTGAGTAGATGGGGGATACTACGATATTACACCGATAAACTCATCTTT; CDR3: CAYALSRWGILRYYTDKLIF
D: NA; size: many; V: TRDV3; J: TRDJ1; DNA: TGTGCCTTTTGGGGCGAGGGGAACACCGATAAACTCATCTTT; CDR3: CAFWGEGNTDKLIF
D: TRDD2; size: many; V: TRDV1; J: TRDJ1; DNA: TGTGCTCTTGGGGAATTCGCCTTCCTATACGTCGGGTGGGACCTGTACACCGATAAACTCATCTTT; CDR3: CALGEFAFLYVGWDLYTDKLIF
D: TRDD3; size: many; V: TRDV2; J: TRDJ1; DNA: TGTGCCTGTGACACGAGGCAAAATTTCCTACGAACTTTACTGGGGGATACGGAAAAACTCATCTTT; CDR3: CACDTRQNFLRTLLGDTEKLIF
D: TRDD3; size: medium-sized; V: TRDV2; J: TRDJ1; DNA: TGTGCCTGTGGCCGCGTACTGGGGGATACCGGGTACACCGATAAACTCATCTTT; CDR3: CACGRVLGDTGYTDKLIF
D: TRDD3; size: medium-sized; V: TRDV3; J: TRDJ1; DNA: TGTGCCTTACCAATGTCCCCCTCAACTGGGGGATACGCGTATCCAAAAACGTACACCGATAAACTCATCTTT; CDR3: CALPMSPSTGGYAYPKTYTDKLIF
D: TRDD3; size: medium-sized; V: TRDV2; J: TRDJ1; DNA: TGTGCCTGTGACACGCTCCCTACTGGGGGAGAGTACACCGATAAACTCATCTTT; CDR3: CACDTLPTGGEYTDKLIF
D: TRDD3; size: many; V: TRDV1; J: TRDJ3; DNA: TGTGCTCTTGGGGAACTTCCTACGTGGCGGCCCCTAAGTACTGGGGGATACTACTCCTGGGACACCCGACAGATGTTTTTC; CDR3: CALGELPTWRPLSTGGYYSWDTRQMFF